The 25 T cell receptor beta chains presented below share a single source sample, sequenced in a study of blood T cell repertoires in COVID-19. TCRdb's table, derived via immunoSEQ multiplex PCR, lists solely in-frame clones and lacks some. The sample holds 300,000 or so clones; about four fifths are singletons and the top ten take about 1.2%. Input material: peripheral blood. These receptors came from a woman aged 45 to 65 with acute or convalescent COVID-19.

CDR3 in DNA: TGTGCCAGCAGCTTGGCCGGCGGGACAGGGGGCTATGGCTACACCTTC. Its translation is CASSLAGGTGGYGYTF. This chain links TRBV5-4 with TRBJ1-2, with TRBD1 matching 11 bases. CDR1 and CDR2 from the germline V gene are SGHNT and YYREEE (reference sequence). The CDR3 spans 16 residues. Trimming at V came to 0 bases and at J to 4 bases, leaving 5 bases not matched to a gene. Complete variable domain (other parts from reference TRBV5-4 and TRBJ1-2): ETGVTQSPTHLIKTRGQQVTLRCSSQSGHNTVSWYQQALGQGPQFIFQYYREEENGRGNFPPRFSGLQFPNYSSELNVNALELDDSALYLCASSLAGGTGGYGYTFGSGTRLTVV.

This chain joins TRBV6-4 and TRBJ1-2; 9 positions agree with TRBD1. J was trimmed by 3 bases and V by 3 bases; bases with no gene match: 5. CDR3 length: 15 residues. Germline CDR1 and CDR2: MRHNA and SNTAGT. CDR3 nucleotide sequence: TGTGCCAGCAGTGAGGGACAGGGTCTTCACTATGGCTACACCTTC. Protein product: CASSEGQGLHYGYTF.

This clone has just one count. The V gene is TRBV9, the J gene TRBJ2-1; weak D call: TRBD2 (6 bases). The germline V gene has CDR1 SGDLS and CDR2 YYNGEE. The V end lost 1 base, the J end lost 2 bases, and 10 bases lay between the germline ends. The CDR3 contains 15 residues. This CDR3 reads CASSVRSGTYNEQFF. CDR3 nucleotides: TGTGCCAGCAGCGTACGTAGCGGAACCTACAATGAGCAGTTCTTC.

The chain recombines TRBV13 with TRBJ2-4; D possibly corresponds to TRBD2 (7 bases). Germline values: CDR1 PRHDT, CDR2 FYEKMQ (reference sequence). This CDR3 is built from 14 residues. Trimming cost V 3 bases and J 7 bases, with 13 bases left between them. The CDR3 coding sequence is TGTGCCAGCAGCTTTTTACAGGGAGGGAACATTCAGTACTTC. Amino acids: CASSFLQGGNIQYF.

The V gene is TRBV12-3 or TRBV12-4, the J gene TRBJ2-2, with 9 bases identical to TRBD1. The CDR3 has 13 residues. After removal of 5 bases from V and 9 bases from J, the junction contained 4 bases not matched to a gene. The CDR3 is CASSTTGGRELFF. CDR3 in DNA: TGTGCCAGCAGTACAACAGGGGGCCGGGAGCTGTTTTTT.

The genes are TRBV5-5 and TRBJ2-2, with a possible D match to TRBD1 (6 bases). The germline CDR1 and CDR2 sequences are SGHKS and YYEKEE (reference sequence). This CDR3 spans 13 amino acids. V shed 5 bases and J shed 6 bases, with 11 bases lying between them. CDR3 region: CASSSQGAGELFF. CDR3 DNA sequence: TGTGCCAGCAGTTCACAGGGAGCCGGGGAGCTGTTTTTT.

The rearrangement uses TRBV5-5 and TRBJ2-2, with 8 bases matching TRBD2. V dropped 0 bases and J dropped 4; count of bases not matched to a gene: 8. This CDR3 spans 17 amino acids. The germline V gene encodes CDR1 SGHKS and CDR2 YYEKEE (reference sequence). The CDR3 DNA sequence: TGTGCCAGCAGCTTGGTTCTAACGGGGGGGCTCACCGGGGAGCTGTTTTTT. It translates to CASSLVLTGGLTGELFF.

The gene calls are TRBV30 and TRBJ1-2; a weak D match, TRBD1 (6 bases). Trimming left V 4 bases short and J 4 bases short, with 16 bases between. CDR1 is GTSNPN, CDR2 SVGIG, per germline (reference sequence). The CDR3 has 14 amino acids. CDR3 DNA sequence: TGTGCCTGGAACGGCGCCGGCAGGGGCTATGGCTACACCTTC. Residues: CAWNGAGRGYGYTF.

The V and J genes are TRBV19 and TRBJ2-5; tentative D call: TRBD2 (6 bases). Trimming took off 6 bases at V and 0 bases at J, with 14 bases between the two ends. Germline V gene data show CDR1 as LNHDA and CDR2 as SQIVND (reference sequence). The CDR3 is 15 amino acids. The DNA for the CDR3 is TGTGCCAGTAGCATGGGACTCCTGTACCAAGAGACCCAGTACTTC. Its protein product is CASSMGLLYQETQYF.

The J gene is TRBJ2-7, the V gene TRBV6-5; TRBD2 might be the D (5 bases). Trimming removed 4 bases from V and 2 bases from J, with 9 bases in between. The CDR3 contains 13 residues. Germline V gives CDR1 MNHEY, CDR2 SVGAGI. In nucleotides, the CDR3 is TGTGCCAGCAGTTCGGGAAATACCTACGAGCAGTACTTC. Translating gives CASSSGNTYEQYF.

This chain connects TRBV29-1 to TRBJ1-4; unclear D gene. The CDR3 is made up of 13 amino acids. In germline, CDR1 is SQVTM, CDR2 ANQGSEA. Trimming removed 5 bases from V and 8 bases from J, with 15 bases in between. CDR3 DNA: TGCAGCGTTACTCTGGGAGTAGGGGAAAAACTGTTTTTT. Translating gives CSVTLGVGEKLFF.

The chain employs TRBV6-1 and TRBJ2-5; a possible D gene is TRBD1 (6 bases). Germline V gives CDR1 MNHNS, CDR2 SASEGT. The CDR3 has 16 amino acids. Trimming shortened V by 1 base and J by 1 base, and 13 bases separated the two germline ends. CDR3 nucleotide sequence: TGTGCCAGCAGTGAAGGTGGCAGGGGCCTCCAAGAGACCCAGTACTTC. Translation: CASSEGGRGLQETQYF.

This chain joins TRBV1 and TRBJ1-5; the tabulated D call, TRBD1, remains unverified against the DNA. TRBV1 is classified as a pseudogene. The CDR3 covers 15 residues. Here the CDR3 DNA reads TGCACCAGCAGCCTTCAGAGGACAGGGAATCAGCCCCAGCATTTT. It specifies CTSSLQRTGNQPQHF.

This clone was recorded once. The CDR3 bases are TGCGCCAGCAGTGAAGCAGGACAGACTAATGAAAAACTGTTTTTT. As protein: CASSEAGQTNEKLFF. This chain links TRBV10-1 with TRBJ1-4; D possibly corresponds to TRBD1 (6 bases). Germline V gene data show CDR1 as WNHNN and CDR2 as SYGVQD (reference sequence). Trimming removed 3 bases at V and 2 bases at J, with 10 bases between. The CDR3 is 15 residues long.

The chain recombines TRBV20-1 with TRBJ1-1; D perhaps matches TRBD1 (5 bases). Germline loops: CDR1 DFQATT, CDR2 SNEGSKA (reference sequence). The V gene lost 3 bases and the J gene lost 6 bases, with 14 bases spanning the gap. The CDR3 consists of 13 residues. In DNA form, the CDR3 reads TGCAGTGCTAGTAGTGGGGCTATCCCTGAAGCTTTCTTT. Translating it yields CSASSGAIPEAFF.

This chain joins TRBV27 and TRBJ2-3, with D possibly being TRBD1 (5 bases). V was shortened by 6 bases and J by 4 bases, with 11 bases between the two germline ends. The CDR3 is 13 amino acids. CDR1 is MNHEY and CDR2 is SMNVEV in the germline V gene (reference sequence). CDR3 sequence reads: CASRTRAADTQYF. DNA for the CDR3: TGTGCCAGCAGGACCAGGGCGGCAGATACGCAGTATTTT.

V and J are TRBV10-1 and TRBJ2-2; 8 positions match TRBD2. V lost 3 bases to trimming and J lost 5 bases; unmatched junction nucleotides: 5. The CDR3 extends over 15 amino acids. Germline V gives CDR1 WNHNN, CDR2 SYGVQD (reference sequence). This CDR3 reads CASSDRGGPTGELFF. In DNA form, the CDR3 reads TGCGCCAGCAGTGATCGCGGGGGGCCGACCGGGGAGCTGTTTTTT.

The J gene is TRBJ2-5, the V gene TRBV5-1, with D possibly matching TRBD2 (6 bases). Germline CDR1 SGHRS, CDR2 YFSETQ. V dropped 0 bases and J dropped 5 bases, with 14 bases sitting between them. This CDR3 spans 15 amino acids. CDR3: CASSLEASVEETQYF. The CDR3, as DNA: TGCGCCAGCAGCTTGGAGGCTAGCGTGGAGGAGACCCAGTACTTC.

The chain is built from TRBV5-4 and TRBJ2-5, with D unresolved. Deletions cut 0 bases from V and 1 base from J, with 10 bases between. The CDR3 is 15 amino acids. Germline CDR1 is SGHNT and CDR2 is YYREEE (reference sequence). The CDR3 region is CASSLVSGSQETQYF. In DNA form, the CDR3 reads TGTGCCAGCAGCTTGGTCTCGGGTAGCCAAGAGACCCAGTACTTC. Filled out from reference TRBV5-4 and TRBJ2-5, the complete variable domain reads ETGVTQSPTHLIKTRGQQVTLRCSSQSGHNTVSWYQQALGQGPQFIFQYYREEENGRGNFPPRFSGLQFPNYSSELNVNALELDDSALYLCASSLVSGSQETQYFGPGTRLLVL.

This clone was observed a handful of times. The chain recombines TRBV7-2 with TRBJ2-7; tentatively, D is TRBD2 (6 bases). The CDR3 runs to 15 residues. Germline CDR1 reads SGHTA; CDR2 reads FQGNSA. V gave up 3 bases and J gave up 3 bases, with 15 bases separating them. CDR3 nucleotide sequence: TGTGCCAGCAGCTTTGACGGGAGTGGGGACTACGAGCAGTACTTC. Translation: CASSFDGSGDYEQYF.

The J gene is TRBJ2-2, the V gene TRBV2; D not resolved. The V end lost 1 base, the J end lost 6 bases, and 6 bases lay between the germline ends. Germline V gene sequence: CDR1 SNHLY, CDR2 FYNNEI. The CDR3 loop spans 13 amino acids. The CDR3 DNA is TGTGCCAGCAGTGAAGTTATCGCCGGGGAGCTGTTTTTT. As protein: CASSEVIAGELFF.

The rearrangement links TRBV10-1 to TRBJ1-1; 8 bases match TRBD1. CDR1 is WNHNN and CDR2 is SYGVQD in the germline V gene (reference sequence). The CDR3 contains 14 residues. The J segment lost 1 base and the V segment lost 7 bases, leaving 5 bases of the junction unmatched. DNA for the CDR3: TGCGCCAGCATGGGTGGACAGGGGAACACTGAAGCTTTCTTT. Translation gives CASMGGQGNTEAFF.

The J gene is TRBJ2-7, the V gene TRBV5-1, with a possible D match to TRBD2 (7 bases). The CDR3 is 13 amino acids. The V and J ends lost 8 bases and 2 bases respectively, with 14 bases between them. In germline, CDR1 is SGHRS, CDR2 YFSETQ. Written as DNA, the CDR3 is TGCGCCAGTTCCCGGGGGGCGACCTACGAGCAGTACTTC. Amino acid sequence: CASSRGATYEQYF.

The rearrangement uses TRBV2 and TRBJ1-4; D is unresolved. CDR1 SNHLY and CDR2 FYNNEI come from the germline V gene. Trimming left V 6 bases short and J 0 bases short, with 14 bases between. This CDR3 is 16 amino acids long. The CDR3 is CASRGTGAATNEKLFF. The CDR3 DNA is TGTGCCAGCAGAGGCACCGGCGCGGCAACTAATGAAAAACTGTTTTTT.

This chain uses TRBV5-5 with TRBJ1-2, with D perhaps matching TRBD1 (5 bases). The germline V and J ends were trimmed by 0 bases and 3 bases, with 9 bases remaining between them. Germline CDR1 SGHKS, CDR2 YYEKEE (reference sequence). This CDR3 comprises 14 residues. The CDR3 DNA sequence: TGTGCCAGCAGCTTGGTAGGAGGGGACTATGGCTACACCTTC. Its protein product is CASSLVGGDYGYTF.